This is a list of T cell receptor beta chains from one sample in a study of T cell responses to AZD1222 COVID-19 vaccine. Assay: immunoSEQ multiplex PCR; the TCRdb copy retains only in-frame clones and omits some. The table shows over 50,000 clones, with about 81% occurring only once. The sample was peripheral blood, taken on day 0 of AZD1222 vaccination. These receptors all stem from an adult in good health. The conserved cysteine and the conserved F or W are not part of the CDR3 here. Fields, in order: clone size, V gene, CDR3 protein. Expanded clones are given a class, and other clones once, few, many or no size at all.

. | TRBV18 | ATSGQMNTEAF
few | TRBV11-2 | ASSLLRNTEAF
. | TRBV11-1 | ASSLGQGSYNEQF
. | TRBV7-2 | ASSKTGTYNEQF
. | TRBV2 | ASSEAGGRNTEAF
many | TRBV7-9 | ASHGRTGEGTEAF
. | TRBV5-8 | ASSLSAADSGNTIY
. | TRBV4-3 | ASSHYSSGGRGSPLH
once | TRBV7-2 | ASSLNPGELDGTIY
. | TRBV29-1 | GIRAEAPYEQY
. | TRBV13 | ASSSYRGGKNIQY
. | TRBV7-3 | ASSTGTGDYGYT
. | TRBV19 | ASSIASDQPQH